This T cell receptor beta chain stems from a study of shared clonotypes between healthy human individuals. On the study more broadly: CD4 naive and memory got three plates each, CD8 naive two, CD8 memory one.

The CD8 memory sample joined CD45RO+ cells and CCR7-negative CD45RA+ cells. The data were produced by immunoSEQ multiplex PCR, yet TCRdb's version contains in-frame clones alone and is incomplete. The table shows 600,000 to 750,000 clones, with about 90% occurring only once. There are 15 residues in the CDR3. Deletions cut 3 bases from V and 0 bases from J, with 11 bases between. Germline V gives CDR1 SGDLS, CDR2 YYNGEE. The TCR comes from a young man in good health. Some clones in this sample may be carry-over from other donors' samples. The chain employs TRBV9 and TRBJ2-3; the D gene is possibly TRBD2 (7 bases). Sequenced material: memory CD8+ T cells from PBMCs. Subset here: CD45RO+ cells pooled with CCR7-negative TemRA cells. CDR3 region: CASSEGGASTDTQYF. The CDR3 nucleotides read TGTGCCAGCAGCGAAGGGGGGGCTAGCACAGATACGCAGTATTTT.